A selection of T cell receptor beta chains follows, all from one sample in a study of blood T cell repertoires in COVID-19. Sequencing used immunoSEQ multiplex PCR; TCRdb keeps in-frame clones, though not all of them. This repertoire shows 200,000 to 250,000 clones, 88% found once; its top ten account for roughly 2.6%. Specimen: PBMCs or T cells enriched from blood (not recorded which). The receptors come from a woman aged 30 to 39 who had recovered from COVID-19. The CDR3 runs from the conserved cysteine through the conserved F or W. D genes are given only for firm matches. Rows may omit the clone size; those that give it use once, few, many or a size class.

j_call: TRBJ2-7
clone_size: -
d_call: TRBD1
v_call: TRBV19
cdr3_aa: CASSPRTGDEQYF
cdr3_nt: TGTGCCAGTAGTCCCCGGACAGGGGACGAGCAGTACTTC

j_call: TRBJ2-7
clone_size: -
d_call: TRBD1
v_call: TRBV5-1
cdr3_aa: CASSRQGPLRDEQYF
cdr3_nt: TGCGCCAGCAGCCGACAGGGGCCACTCCGGGACGAGCAGTACTTC

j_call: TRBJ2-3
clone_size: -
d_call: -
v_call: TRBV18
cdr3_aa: CASSPPASGGTGDTQYF
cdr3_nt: TGTGCCAGCTCACCACCGGCGAGCGGGGGGACAGGTGATACGCAGTATTTT

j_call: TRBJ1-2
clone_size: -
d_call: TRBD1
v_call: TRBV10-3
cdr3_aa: CAISEGDSYGYTF
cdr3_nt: TGTGCCATCAGTGAGGGGGACAGCTATGGCTACACCTTC

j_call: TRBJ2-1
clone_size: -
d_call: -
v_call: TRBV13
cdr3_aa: CASSLLGGGYNEQFF
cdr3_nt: TGTGCCAGCAGCCTCCTAGGGGGGGGATACAATGAGCAGTTCTTC

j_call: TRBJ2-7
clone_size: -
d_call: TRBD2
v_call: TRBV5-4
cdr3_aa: CASSNPGTSGGYEQYF
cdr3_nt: TGTGCCAGCAGCAACCCCGGGACTAGCGGGGGCTACGAGCAGTACTTC

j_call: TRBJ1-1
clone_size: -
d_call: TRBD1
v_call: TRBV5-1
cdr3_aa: CASSVQGLNTEAFF
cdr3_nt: TGCGCCAGCAGCGTACAGGGGCTGAACACTGAAGCTTTCTTT

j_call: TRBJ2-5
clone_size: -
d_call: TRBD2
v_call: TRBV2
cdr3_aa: CASRGGTSGGQETQYF
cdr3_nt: TGTGCCAGCAGGGGAGGGACTAGCGGGGGGCAAGAGACCCAGTACTTC

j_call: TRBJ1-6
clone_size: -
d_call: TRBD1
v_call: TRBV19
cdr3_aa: CASSPSGTVNSPLHF
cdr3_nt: TGTGCCAGTAGCCCATCCGGGACAGTTAATTCACCCCTCCACTTT

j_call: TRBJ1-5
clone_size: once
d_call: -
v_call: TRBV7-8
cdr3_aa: CASSLRQFTYSNQPQHF
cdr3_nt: TGTGCCAGCAGTCTACGACAGTTTACTTATAGCAATCAGCCCCAGCATTTT

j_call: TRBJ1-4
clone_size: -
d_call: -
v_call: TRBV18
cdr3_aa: CASSPGTGEKLFF
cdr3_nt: TGTGCCAGCTCACCGGGTACGGGTGAAAAACTGTTTTTT

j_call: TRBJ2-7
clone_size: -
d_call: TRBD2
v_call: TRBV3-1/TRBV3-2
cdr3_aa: CASSQQAGEQYF
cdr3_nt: TGTGCCAGCAGCCAACAAGCGGGGGAGCAGTACTTC

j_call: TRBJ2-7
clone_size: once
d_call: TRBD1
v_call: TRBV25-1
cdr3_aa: CASREGYTGADEQYF
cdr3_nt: TGTGCCAGCAGAGAAGGGTACACAGGGGCCGACGAGCAGTACTTC

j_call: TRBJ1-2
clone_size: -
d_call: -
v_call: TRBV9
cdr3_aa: CASKGQYGYTF
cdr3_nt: TGTGCCAGCAAAGGACAGTATGGCTACACCTTC

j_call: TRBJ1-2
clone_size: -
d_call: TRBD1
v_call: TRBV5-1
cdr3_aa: CASSLAPTGYYGYTF
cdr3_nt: TGCGCCAGCAGCTTGGCCCCGACAGGGTACTATGGCTACACCTTC

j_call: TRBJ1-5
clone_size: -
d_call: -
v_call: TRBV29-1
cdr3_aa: CSVGEGDNQPQHF
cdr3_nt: TGCAGCGTTGGGGAAGGGGACAATCAGCCCCAGCATTTT

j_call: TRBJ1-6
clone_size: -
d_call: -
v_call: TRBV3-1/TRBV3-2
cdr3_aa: CASSQDTGTPHLHF
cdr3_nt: TGTGCCAGCAGCCAAGATACCGGGACTCCTCACCTCCACTTT

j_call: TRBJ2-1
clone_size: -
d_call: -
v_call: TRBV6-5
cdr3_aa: CASSYLGSEQFF
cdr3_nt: TGTGCCAGCAGTTACCTCGGGAGTGAGCAGTTCTTC

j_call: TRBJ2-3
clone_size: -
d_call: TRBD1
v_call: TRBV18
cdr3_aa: CASSMDRAADTQYF
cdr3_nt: TGTGCCAGCTCAATGGACAGGGCGGCAGATACGCAGTATTTT

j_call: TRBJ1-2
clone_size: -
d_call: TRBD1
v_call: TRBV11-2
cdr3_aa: CASSVGQGAYGYTF
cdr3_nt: TGTGCCAGCAGCGTAGGACAGGGGGCCTATGGCTACACCTTC

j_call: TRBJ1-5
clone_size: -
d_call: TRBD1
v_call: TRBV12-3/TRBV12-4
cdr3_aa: CASSPTGQPQHF
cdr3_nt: TGTGCCAGCAGTCCGACAGGGCAGCCCCAGCATTTT

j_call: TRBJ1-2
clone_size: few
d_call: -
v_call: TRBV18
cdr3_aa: CASSLAKDSATGYTF
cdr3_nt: TGTGCCAGCTCGCTTGCGAAGGACAGCGCGACCGGCTACACCTTC

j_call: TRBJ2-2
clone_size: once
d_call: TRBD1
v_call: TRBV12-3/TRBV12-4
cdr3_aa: CASSLTGNGELFF
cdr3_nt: TGTGCCAGCAGTCTGACAGGGAACGGGGAGCTGTTTTTT

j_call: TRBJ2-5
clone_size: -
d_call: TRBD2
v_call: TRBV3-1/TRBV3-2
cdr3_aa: CASSQIAGDPPETQYF
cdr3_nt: TGTGCCAGCAGCCAGATAGCGGGGGACCCCCCGGAGACCCAGTACTTC

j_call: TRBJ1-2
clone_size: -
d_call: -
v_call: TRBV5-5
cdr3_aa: CASRSQGAEGYTF
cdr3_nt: TGTGCCAGCAGATCGCAGGGCGCAGAAGGCTACACCTTC

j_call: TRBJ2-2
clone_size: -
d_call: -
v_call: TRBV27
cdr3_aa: CASSLAGGWGGELFF
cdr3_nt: TGTGCCAGCAGTTTAGCTGGGGGCTGGGGCGGGGAGCTGTTTTTT

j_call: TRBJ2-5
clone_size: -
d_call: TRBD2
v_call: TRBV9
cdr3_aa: CASSVGAGGNQETQYF
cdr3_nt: TGCGCCAGCAGCGTAGGGGCGGGGGGGAACCAAGAGACCCAGTACTTC

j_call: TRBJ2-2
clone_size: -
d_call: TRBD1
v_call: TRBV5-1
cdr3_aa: CASSLGGQATGELFF
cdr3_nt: TGCGCCAGCAGCTTGGGTGGACAGGCTACCGGGGAGCTGTTTTTT

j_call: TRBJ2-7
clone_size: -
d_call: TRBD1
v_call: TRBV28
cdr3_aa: CAIPEPGQGDHEQYF
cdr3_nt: TGTGCCATCCCTGAACCGGGACAGGGGGACCACGAGCAGTACTTC

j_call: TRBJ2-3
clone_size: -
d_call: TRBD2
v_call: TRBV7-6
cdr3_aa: CASSLVGGSDTQYF
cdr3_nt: TGTGCCAGCAGCTTAGTCGGGGGGTCAGATACGCAGTATTTT

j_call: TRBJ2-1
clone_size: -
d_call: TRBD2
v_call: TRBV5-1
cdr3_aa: CASRSAGLGTYNEQFF
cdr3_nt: TGCGCCAGCAGATCCGCGGGACTAGGGACTTACAATGAGCAGTTCTTC

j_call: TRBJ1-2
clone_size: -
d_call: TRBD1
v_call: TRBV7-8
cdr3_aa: CASSLDRVIDGYTF
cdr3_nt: TGTGCCAGCAGCCTCGACAGGGTAATCGATGGCTACACCTTC

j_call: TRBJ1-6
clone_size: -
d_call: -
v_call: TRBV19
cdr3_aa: CASSVQGSNSPLHF
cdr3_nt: TGTGCCAGTAGTGTACAGGGTTCTAATTCACCCCTCCACTTT

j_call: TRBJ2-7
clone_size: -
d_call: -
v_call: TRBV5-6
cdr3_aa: CASSSVWRGTTYEQYF
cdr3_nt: TGTGCCAGCAGCTCCGTTTGGCGGGGTACCACCTACGAGCAGTACTTC

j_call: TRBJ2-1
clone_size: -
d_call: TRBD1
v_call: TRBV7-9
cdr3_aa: CASSHGQGISNEQFF
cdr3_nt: TGTGCCAGCAGCCACGGACAGGGCATATCGAATGAGCAGTTCTTC

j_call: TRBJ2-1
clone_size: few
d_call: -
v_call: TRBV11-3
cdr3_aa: CASSLPGRNEQFF
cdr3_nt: TGTGCCAGCAGCCTACCTGGGAGGAATGAGCAGTTCTTC

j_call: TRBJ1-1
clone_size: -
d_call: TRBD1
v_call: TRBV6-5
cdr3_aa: CASSRSGTANTEAFF
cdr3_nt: TGTGCCAGCAGTCGCTCGGGGACAGCGAACACTGAAGCTTTCTTT

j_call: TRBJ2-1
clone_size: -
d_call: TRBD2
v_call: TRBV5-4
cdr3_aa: CASTLGRGDNEQFF
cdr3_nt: TGTGCCAGCACCCTGGGGCGGGGGGACAATGAGCAGTTCTTC

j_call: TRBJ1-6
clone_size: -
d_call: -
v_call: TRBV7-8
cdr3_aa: CASSLNRWGVNSPLHF
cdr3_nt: TGTGCCAGCAGCTTAAACCGTTGGGGGGTTAATTCACCCCTCCACTTT

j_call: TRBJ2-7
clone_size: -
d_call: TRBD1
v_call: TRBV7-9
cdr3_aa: CASSLGQGRDEQYF
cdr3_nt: TGTGCCAGCAGCTTAGGACAGGGTAGAGACGAGCAGTACTTC

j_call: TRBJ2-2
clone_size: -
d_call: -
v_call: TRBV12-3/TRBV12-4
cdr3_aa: CATKTSGTGELFF
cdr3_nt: TGTGCCACAAAAACGAGCGGCACCGGGGAGCTGTTTTTT

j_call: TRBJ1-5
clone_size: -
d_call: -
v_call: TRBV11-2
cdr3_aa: CASSRISGGNQPQHF
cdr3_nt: TGTGCCAGCAGCCGAATATCAGGGGGCAATCAGCCCCAGCATTTT

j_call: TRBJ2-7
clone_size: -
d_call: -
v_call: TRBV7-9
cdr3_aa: CASQKGGTYEQYF
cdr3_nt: TGTGCCAGCCAAAAAGGCGGGACCTACGAGCAGTACTTC

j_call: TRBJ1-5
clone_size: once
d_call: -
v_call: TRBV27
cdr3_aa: CASSSRFTESNQPQHF
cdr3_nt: TGTGCCAGCAGTTCCCGCTTCACAGAGAGCAATCAGCCCCAGCATTTT

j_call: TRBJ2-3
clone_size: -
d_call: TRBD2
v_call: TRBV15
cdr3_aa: CATSAGGVGDTQYF
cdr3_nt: TGTGCCACCAGCGCCGGGGGGGTAGGAGATACGCAGTATTTT

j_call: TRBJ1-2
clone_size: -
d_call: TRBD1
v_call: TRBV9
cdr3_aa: CASSVGLGTEGNYGYTF
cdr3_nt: TGTGCCAGCAGCGTAGGGCTTGGGACAGAAGGGAACTATGGCTACACCTTC

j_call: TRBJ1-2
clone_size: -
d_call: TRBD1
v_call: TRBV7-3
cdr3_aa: CASSLMPGQGFSGYTF
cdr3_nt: TGTGCCAGCAGCTTAATGCCGGGACAGGGGTTCAGTGGCTACACCTTC

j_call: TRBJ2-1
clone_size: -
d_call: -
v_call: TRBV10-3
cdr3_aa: CAISERPVLRLNEQFF
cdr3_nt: TGTGCCATCAGTGAGCGCCCCGTTTTGCGCCTAAATGAGCAGTTCTTC

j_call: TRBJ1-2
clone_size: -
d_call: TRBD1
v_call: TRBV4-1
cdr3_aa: CASSPSPGQLYGYTF
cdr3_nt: TGCGCCAGCAGTCCCAGTCCGGGACAGCTTTATGGCTACACCTTC

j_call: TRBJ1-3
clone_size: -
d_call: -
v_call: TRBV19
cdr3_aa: CASSIGSRLPSGNTIYF
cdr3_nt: TGTGCCAGTAGTATAGGATCCCGACTTCCCTCTGGAAACACCATATATTTT

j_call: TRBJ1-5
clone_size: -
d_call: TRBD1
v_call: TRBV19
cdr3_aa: CASSPGTGGNQPQHF
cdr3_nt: TGTGCCAGTAGTCCCGGGACAGGGGGCAATCAGCCCCAGCATTTT

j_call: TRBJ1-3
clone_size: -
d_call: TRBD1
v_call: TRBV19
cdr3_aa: CASSNTGGYGNTIYF
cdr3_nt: TGTGCCAGTAGTAACACAGGGGGCTACGGAAACACCATATATTTT

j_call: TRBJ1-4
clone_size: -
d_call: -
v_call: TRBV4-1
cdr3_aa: CASSQVTSTSAGEKLFF
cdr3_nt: TGCGCCAGCAGCCAAGTGACCTCAACCAGCGCAGGGGAAAAACTGTTTTTT

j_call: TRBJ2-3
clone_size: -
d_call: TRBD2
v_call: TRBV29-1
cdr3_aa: CSVESGGADTQYF
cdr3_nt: TGCAGCGTTGAAAGCGGGGGTGCAGATACGCAGTATTTT

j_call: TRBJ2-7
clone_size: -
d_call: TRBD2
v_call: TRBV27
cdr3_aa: CASMRGTTYEQYF
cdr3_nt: TGTGCCAGCATGCGGGGGACCACCTACGAGCAGTACTTC

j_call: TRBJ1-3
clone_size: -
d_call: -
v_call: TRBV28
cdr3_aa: CASSRLRVDGNTIYF
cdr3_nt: TGTGCCAGCAGTCGACTCAGGGTCGATGGAAACACCATATATTTT

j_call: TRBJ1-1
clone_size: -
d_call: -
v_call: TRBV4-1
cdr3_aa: CASSHTQGQNTEAFF
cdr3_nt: TGCGCCAGCAGCCATACACAGGGACAGAACACTGAAGCTTTCTTT